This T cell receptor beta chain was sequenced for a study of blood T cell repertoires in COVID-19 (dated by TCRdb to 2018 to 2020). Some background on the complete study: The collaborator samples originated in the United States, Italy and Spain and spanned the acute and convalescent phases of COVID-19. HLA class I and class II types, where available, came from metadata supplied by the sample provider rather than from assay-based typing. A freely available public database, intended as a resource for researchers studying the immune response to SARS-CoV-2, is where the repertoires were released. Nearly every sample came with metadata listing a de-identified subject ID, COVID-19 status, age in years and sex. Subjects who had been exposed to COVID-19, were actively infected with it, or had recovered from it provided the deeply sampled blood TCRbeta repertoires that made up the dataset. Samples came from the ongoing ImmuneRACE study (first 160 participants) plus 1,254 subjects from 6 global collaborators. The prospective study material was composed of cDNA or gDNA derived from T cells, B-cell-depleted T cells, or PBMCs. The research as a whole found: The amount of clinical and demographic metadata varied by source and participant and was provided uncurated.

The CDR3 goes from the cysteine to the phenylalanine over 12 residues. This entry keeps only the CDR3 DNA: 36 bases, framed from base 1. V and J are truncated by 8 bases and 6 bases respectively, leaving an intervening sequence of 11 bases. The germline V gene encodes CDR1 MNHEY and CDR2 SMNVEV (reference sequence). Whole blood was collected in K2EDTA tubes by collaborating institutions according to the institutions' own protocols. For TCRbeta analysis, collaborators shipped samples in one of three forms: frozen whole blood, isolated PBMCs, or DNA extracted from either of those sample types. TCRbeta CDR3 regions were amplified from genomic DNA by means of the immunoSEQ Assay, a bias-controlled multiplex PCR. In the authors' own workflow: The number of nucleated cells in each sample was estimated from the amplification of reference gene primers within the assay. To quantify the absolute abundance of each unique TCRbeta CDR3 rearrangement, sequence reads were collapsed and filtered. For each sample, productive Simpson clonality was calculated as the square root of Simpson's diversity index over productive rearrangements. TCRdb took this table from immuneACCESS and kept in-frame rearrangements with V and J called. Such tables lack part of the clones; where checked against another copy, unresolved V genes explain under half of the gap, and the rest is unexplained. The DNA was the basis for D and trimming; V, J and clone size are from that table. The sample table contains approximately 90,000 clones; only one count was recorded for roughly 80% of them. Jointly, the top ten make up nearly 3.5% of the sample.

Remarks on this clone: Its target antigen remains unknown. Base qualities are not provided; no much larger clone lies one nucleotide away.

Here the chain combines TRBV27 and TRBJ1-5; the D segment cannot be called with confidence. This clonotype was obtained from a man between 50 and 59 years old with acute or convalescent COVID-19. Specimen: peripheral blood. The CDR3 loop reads CASGKPGQPQHF. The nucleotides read TGTGCCAGCGGAAAGCCGGGTCAGCCCCAGCATTTT.